The subject of this entry is one T cell receptor beta chain. This clonotype came up a few times. Its antigen has not been determined. Base-call qualities are not available, and no considerably larger clone is one nucleotide away. The entry originates in a study of T-cell reconstitution after alpha-beta-depleted transplantation in children (TCRdb year 2016). Study-level background: Using TCR repertoire profiling, the study followed T-cell immune reconstitution in a quantitative way in children after TCRalphabeta/CD19-depleted allogeneic hematopoietic cell transplantation.

Trimming removed 5 bases from V and 4 bases from J, leaving 12 bases between the germline ends. CDR1 and CDR2 (SQVTM, ANQGSEA) derive from the germline V gene. The CDR3 starts with the cysteine, ends with the phenylalanine, and has 13 residues. Only the CDR3 part of the read is kept: 39 bases, read in frame from the first base. The full study reports these points: Over subsequent months, a decline in hyperexpanded clone frequencies was noted, and after one year, T-cell counts and TCRbeta diversity were mostly ascribed to newly produced T cells. The high TCRbeta diversity at day 60 in some patients was ascribed to recipient T cells and intrathymic progenitors that had survived conditioning. The apparently early alphabetaT-cell count recovery about two months after transplant was reportedly dependent on only several hundred rapidly expanded clones derived from non-depleted graft cells.

The library was prepared using PCR. These reads were obtained on an Illumina HiSeq 2500. TCR library preparation used molecular barcoding, with unique molecular identifiers applied to normalize quantification of the TCRbeta repertoire. TCRdb trimmed the raw reads at Q25, called clones with MiXCR and kept productive beta chains. Each record represents a unique CDR3 protein, reported with the most common genes and DNA among its rows. In all, the sample holds more than 200,000 distinct CDR3 sequences, and roughly 23% of those were seen once. The ten largest clones represent roughly 2.6% of the sample. The treatment or condition label of this sample denotes: allogeneic hematopoietic cell transplantation with graft depleted of TCRalphabeta T cells and CD19 B cells. The children who served as transplant recipients had been given grafts of TCRalphabeta/CD19-depleted allogeneic hematopoietic cells.

The material sequenced was PBMCs, taken before TCRalphabeta/CD19-depleted stem cell transplant. Recombination linked TRBV29-1 to TRBJ2-1; TRBD2 could be the D gene, as 6 bases match. The clonotype comes from a girl aged 2-10 years with Fanconi anemia, due to receive a stem cell transplant. CDR3 region: CSVTAGNYNEQFF. The DNA is TGCAGCGTTACGGCGGGGAATTACAATGAGCAGTTCTTC.